A selection of T cell receptor beta chains follows, all from one sample in a study of regulatory T cells in long-lasting Graves disease. TCRdb redid the calling of the multiplex PCR reads with MiXCR, one entry per CDR3 protein. This table holds roughly 420,000 distinct CDR3 sequences, roughly 17% found once. These data also featured in a second study, about T cells in Graves' hyperthyroidism and ophthalmopathy.

Source: peripheral blood mononuclear cells (PBMCs), taken at new diagnosis, from a patient treated with antithyroid drugs. Receptors were obtained from a woman younger than 45 with Graves disease. CDR3s include the opening cysteine and the closing phenylalanine or tryptophan. D genes are given only for firm matches. Some rows have no size entry. The others give once, few or many, or a class for an expanded clone.

-,TRBV6-1,-,TRBJ2-6,TGTGCCAGCAGCTCCTACCGGGACACCAGTTCTTCAGGGGCCAACGTCCTGACTTTC,CASSSYRDTSSSGANVLTF
few,TRBV7-6,-,TRBJ2-2,TGTGCCAGCAGTTACCGTGGGGGGCACATCACCGGGGAGCTGTTTTTT,CASSYRGGHITGELFF
many,TRBV20-1,-,TRBJ1-5,TGCAGTGCTAGGTACGAAGGCAATCAGCCCCAGCATTTT,CSARYEGNQPQHF
many,TRBV10-3,TRBD2,TRBJ2-1,TGTGCCATCAGGGTCAGCGGGAGTCACAATGAGCAGTTCTTC,CAIRVSGSHNEQFF
-,TRBV9,TRBD2,TRBJ2-2,TGTGCCAGCACGGCGGGGGGGGGCAACACCGGGGAGCTGTTTTTT,CASTAGGGNTGELFF
many,TRBV5-5,TRBD1,TRBJ1-1,TGTGCCAGCAGCCTATGGGACAGGGGAGGCACTGAAGCTTTCTTT,CASSLWDRGGTEAFF
few,TRBV28,TRBD1,TRBJ2-2,TGTGCCACCCAAAACAGGGGGCCGGCCGGGGAGCTGTTTTTT,CATQNRGPAGELFF
many,TRBV5-1,TRBD1,TRBJ2-1,TGCGCCAGCAGCTTGGATGGGCAGGGGACAGACAATGAGCAGTTCTTC,CASSLDGQGTDNEQFF
many,TRBV29-1,TRBD2,TRBJ2-3,TGCAGCGTTGAAGATTGGACTAGCGGAGGTGAAAGCTCAGATACGCAGTATTTT,CSVEDWTSGGESSDTQYF
many,TRBV12-3/TRBV12-4,-,TRBJ2-2,TGTGCCAGCAGCCTTACTCGCACCGGGGAGCTGTTTTTT,CASSLTRTGELFF
many,TRBV11-2,TRBD2,TRBJ2-7,TGTGCCAGCAGCTTAACTAGCGGGAGCAGCGAGCAGTACTTC,CASSLTSGSSEQYF
few,TRBV25-1,-,TRBJ2-1,TGTGCCAGCTCATCCGAGGGCTACTACAATGAGCAGTTCTTC,CASSSEGYYNEQFF
few,TRBV19,TRBD2,TRBJ2-3,TGTGCCAGTAGTACCCGAAAAATACCGGGACTAGCGGAGGTAGATACGCAGTATTTT,CASSTRKIPGLAEVDTQYF
many,TRBV12-3/TRBV12-4,-,TRBJ1-1,TGTGCCAGCAGAGGGAACAGGAACGGTGCCACTGAAGCTTTCTTT,CASRGNRNGATEAFF
-,TRBV27,TRBD2,TRBJ2-1,TGTGCCAGCAGATCCGACTTGGGACTAGAACCCAATGAGCAGTTCTTC,CASRSDLGLEPNEQFF
many,TRBV28,-,TRBJ2-3,TGTGCCAGCAGTTCCCCAGGGGGGACCACCACAGATACGCAGTATTTT,CASSSPGGTTTDTQYF
many,TRBV6-5,-,TRBJ2-1,TGTGCCAGCAGTTATGAGGGTTGGCCCTACAATGAGCAGTTCTTC,CASSYEGWPYNEQFF
many,TRBV3-1,-,TRBJ2-7,TGTGCCAGCAGCCAAGATAACGGGTCCGAGCAGTACTTC,CASSQDNGSEQYF
many,TRBV2,-,TRBJ2-7,TGTGCCAGCGCACCCTCCTCATCAAAGCGGGCTGGGGGTTGGGAGCAGTACTTC,CASAPSSSKRAGGWEQYF
-,TRBV20-1,TRBD1,TRBJ2-2,TGCAGTGCTAGAACGACAGGGTCGAACACCGGGGAGCTGTTTTTT,CSARTTGSNTGELFF
many,TRBV19,TRBD1,TRBJ2-3,TGCGCCAGTGGACAGGGACCTAGCACAGATACGCAGTATTTT,CASGQGPSTDTQYF
many,TRBV20-1,-,TRBJ2-1,TGCAGTGCTAGGGGCAGGAGGAATGAGCAGTTCTTC,CSARGRRNEQFF
-,TRBV28,-,TRBJ1-1,TGTGCCAGCAGTTCAGGGGTGTCGATCACTGTAGCTTTCTTT,CASSSGVSITVAFF
many,TRBV5-1,-,TRBJ2-7,TGCGCCAGCAGCGGTCCTCGAGAGAGCTCCTACGAGCAGTACTTC,CASSGPRESSYEQYF
few,TRBV19,-,TRBJ2-6,TGTGCCAGTAGTACAGGGGTTGGGGCCAACGTCCTGACTTTC,CASSTGVGANVLTF
many,TRBV6-1,-,TRBJ2-1,TGTGCCAGCAGTGGGTATTTGGACAATGAGCAGTTCTTC,CASSGYLDNEQFF
-,TRBV2,TRBD1,TRBJ2-7,TGTGCCAGCAGTTTCAAGCGGGACAGGGGTGACGAGCAGTACTTC,CASSFKRDRGDEQYF
many,TRBV28,-,TRBJ2-1,TGTGCCAGCGGACTGGTTGAGCAGTTCTTC,CASGLVEQFF
-,TRBV4-1,-,TRBJ2-3,TGCGCCAGCAGCCAAGAATTGCGGAGCTACACAGATACGCAGTATTTT,CASSQELRSYTDTQYF
many,TRBV28,-,TRBJ1-1,TGTGCCAGCAGTTTGACCCTGACTGAAGCTTTCTTT,CASSLTLTEAFF
few,TRBV5-1,TRBD2,TRBJ2-7,TGCGCCAGCAGACGGAGCGGGGATCGGCCCTACGAGCAGTACTTC,CASRRSGDRPYEQYF
-,TRBV6-5,-,TRBJ2-7,TGTGCCAGCAGTTACTCCACCCCCCGGGCTAGCTCCTACGAGCAGTACTTC,CASSYSTPRASSYEQYF
many,TRBV27,-,TRBJ2-1,TGTGCCAGCAGTTCCCCCCAGGTGAGCGTATGGACCTACAATGAGCAGTTCTTC,CASSSPQVSVWTYNEQFF
many,TRBV20-1,TRBD2,TRBJ2-2,TGCAGTGGGACTAGTGCCGGGGAGCTGTTTTTT,CSGTSAGELFF
-,TRBV6-9,-,TRBJ1-2,TGTGCCAGCAGTTATGGACCACAATTGGGCTACACCTTC,CASSYGPQLGYTF
many,TRBV3-1,-,TRBJ1-1,TGTGCCAGCAGCCAAGCAGGGTCGTATGTCACTGAAGCTTTCTTT,CASSQAGSYVTEAFF
many,TRBV29-1,-,TRBJ1-1,TGCAGCGTTGAAGACCCACAGAACACTGAAGCTTTCTTT,CSVEDPQNTEAFF
few,TRBV3-1,-,TRBJ2-7,TGTGCCAGCAGCCAAGATTTACAGCCCTCCTACGAGCAGTACTTC,CASSQDLQPSYEQYF
many,TRBV28,TRBD1,TRBJ1-1,TGTGCCAGCATAGGGGCAGGGGGTAGGAACACTGAAGCTTTCTTT,CASIGAGGRNTEAFF
few,TRBV20-1,-,TRBJ2-1,TGCAGTGCTAGAAGGCGCCTGAATGAGCAGTTCTTC,CSARRRLNEQFF
many,TRBV28,TRBD1,TRBJ1-1,TGTGCCAGCAGCGGGACAGGGGCTGAAAGAGGAGCTTTCTTT,CASSGTGAERGAFF
many,TRBV4-1,-,TRBJ2-7,TGCGCCAGCAGCCAAGATGGATCCGTGCGCGAGCAGTACTTC,CASSQDGSVREQYF
-,TRBV6-4,TRBD1,TRBJ1-1,TGTGCCAGCAGTGACTCCCCCGGGACAGGGGACACTGAAGCTTTCTTT,CASSDSPGTGDTEAFF
many,TRBV27,-,TRBJ2-2,TGTGCCAGCAGTTCAAAGGGGTCGGGGGGGGAGCTGTTTTTT,CASSSKGSGGELFF